This passage covers 23 T cell receptor beta chains from one sample sequenced in a study of metastatic and nonmetastatic thyroid tumors. Patients were all untreated before their thyroid surgery. TCRdb re-analyzed the PCR reads using MiXCR. The data hold around 30,000 clones, with 10% to 15% observed a single time. The sample consisted of blood. Every receptor here comes from a female donor with papillary thyroid cancer or a benign thyroid nodule (not recorded which). Some clones in this sample may be carry-over from other donors' samples.

This clone is termed medium-sized. The chain recombines TRBV7-3 with TRBJ2-7; 9 nucleotides align to TRBD1. The CDR3 covers 16 residues. Trimming cost V 1 base and J 5 bases; bases outside gene matches: 9. Germline V gives CDR1 SGHTA, CDR2 FQGTGA. The CDR3 DNA follows: TGTGCCAGCAGCTTAAGTCCCGGGACAGGGTCCGACGAGCAGTACTTC. Protein sequence: CASSLSPGTGSDEQYF.

This chain's CDR3 is CASIHRASGPYTQYF. In DNA form, the CDR3 reads TGTGCCAGCATCCACCGGGCTAGCGGCCCATATACGCAGTATTTT. The genes are TRBV11-2 and TRBJ2-3; the match to TRBD2 covers 7 bases. Trimming cost V 7 bases and J 7 bases; bases outside gene matches: 14. The CDR3 loop spans 15 amino acids. The germline V gene encodes CDR1 SGHAT and CDR2 FQNNGV.

This clone was detected many times. V gene TRBV19 combines with J gene TRBJ1-5; D ambiguous. Trimming left V 2 bases short and J 3 bases short, with 5 bases between. Germline values: CDR1 LNHDA, CDR2 SQIVND (reference sequence). CDR3 length equals 13 residues. CDR3 region: CASSIMDNQPQHF. The CDR3, as DNA: TGTGCCAGTAGTATAATGGACAATCAGCCCCAGCATTTT.

V gene TRBV6-2 or TRBV6-3 combines with J gene TRBJ2-1; the D gene is possibly TRBD2 (6 bases). Trimming left V 6 bases short and J 6 bases short, with 24 bases between. The CDR3 is made up of 17 amino acids. Per germline, CDR1 MNHEY and CDR2 SVGEGT. The CDR3 loop is CASRQVFGLSGINEQFF. CDR3 DNA sequence: TGTGCCAGCAGACAGGTGTTTGGACTATCGGGTATCAATGAGCAGTTCTTC.

The gene calls are TRBV11-2 and TRBJ2-3; 7 positions agree with TRBD2. CDR1 is SGHAT, CDR2 FQNNGV, per germline. V lost 4 bases to trimming and J lost 9 bases; unmatched junction nucleotides: 16. The CDR3 has 16 amino acids. This chain's CDR3 is CASSSPGALAVETQYF. CDR3 coding DNA: TGTGCCAGCAGCTCCCCCGGGGCGCTAGCGGTGGAGACGCAGTATTTT.

In regard to this clone: Since a much larger clone is just one base distant, this may be a read error. This chain links TRBV7-3 with TRBJ2-6; the D is unclear. Germline V lookup: CDR1 SGHTA, CDR2 FQGTGA. The CDR3 covers 14 residues. The CDR3 protein is CASGPGSGTNVLTF. Here the CDR3 DNA reads TGTGCCAGCGGCCCGGGTTCTGGGACCAACGTCCTGACTTTC.

This clone was detected ten times or more. The CDR3 loop is CASSQAFQGHEQFF. CDR3 bases: TGTGCCAGCAGCCAAGCGTTCCAGGGCCATGAGCAGTTCTTC. The chain couples TRBV4-2 to TRBJ2-1; D is perhaps TRBD1 (5 bases). The CDR3 is made up of 14 amino acids. The germline V and J ends were trimmed by 1 base and 8 bases, with 12 bases remaining between them. The germline V gene has CDR1 LGHNA and CDR2 YNFKEQ.

This clone occurred many times. This chain uses TRBV12-5 with TRBJ1-4; no firm D call. Germline-derived CDR1 and CDR2 are LGHNT and FRNRAP. V gave up 0 bases and J gave up 5 bases, with 13 bases separating them. CDR3 length: 16 residues. DNA for the CDR3: TGTGCTAGTGGTTTGGTAAGGCAGACTCTAAATGAAAAACTGTTTTTT. This encodes CASGLVRQTLNEKLFF.

Many counts were recorded for this clone. The chain employs TRBV5-6 and TRBJ2-7, with 12 bases that match TRBD2. The ends lost 0 bases at V and 5 bases at J; junction bases unmatched: 6. This CDR3 spans 16 amino acids. CDR1 is SGHDT, CDR2 YYEEEE, per germline. The CDR3 loop reads CASSLETSGSFDEQYF. The CDR3 bases are TGTGCCAGCAGCTTGGAGACTAGCGGGAGTTTCGACGAGCAGTACTTC.

This rearrangement joins TRBV27 to TRBJ1-2, with TRBD1 matching over 8 bases. V was pared by 8 bases and J by 4 bases, with 18 bases of the junction left unmatched. The CDR3 consists of 17 residues. CDR1 and CDR2 from the germline V gene are MNHEY and SMNVEV (reference sequence). CDR3 coding DNA: TGTGCCAGCCTGCCGGGACAGGCGCGAAAAGGGTCCTATGGCTACACCTTC. Protein: CASLPGQARKGSYGYTF.

As regards this clone: Its ends do not fully match the called genes, so a read error is possible. The chain has TRBV6-5 and TRBJ2-7, with D possibly being TRBD2 (5 bases). CDR1 is MNHEY and CDR2 is SVGAGI in the germline V gene. This CDR3 region has 13 residues. In DNA form, the CDR3 reads TGTGGCAGCAGTTGGACTGGGTTGGGGGAGCAGTACTTC. Its protein product is CGSSWTGLGEQYF.

This clone was seen repeatedly, ten times or more. The chain links TRBV6-4 to TRBJ2-3; D perhaps matches TRBD1 (5 bases). Germline CDR1 reads MRHNA; CDR2 reads SNTAGT. Trimming removed 0 bases from V and 6 bases from J, with 7 bases in between. The CDR3 runs 13 residues. As DNA, the CDR3 is TGTGCCAGCAGTGACTCTTGGGGCGATACGCAGTATTTT. The encoded protein is CASSDSWGDTQYF.

The sample holds a few counts of this clone. This chain uses TRBV24-1 with TRBJ2-7; the match to TRBD1 covers 11 bases. The germline V gene encodes CDR1 KGHDR and CDR2 SFDVKD. There are 16 residues in the CDR3. V trimming: 0 bases; J trimming: 3 bases; junction bases outside the gene matches: 3. The CDR3 DNA reads TGTGCCACCAGTGATTTGCGGGACAGGGGGTACTACGAGCAGTACTTC. Translating it yields CATSDLRDRGYYEQYF.

The chain is built from TRBV6-2 or TRBV6-3 and TRBJ1-2, with 8 bases identical to TRBD1. Germline V gene data show CDR1 as MNHEY and CDR2 as SVGEGT. CDR3 size: 17 residues. The V gene end was trimmed by 2 bases and the J gene end by 5 bases; junction bases not matched to a gene: 13. CDR3 region: CASSYAGGAAVWYGYTF. In DNA form, the CDR3 reads TGTGCCAGCAGTTACGCAGGGGGCGCTGCTGTATGGTATGGCTACACCTTC.

This clone has a count of ten or more. J is TRBJ2-7 and V is TRBV7-2; D ambiguous. CDR1 is SGHTA, CDR2 FQGNSA, per germline. V was shortened by 4 bases and J by 0 bases, with 10 bases between the two germline ends. There are 14 residues in the CDR3. DNA for the CDR3: TGTGCCAGCAGCTCCCGCTGGAGCTCCTACGAGCAGTACTTC. Protein: CASSSRWSSYEQYF. Together with reference TRBV7-2 and TRBJ2-7, the CDR3 gives the full variable domain: GAGVSQSPSNKVTEKGKDVELRCDPISGHTALYWYRQSLGQGLEFLIYFQGNSAPDKSGLPSDRFSAERTGGSVSTLTIQRTQQEDSAVYLCASSSRWSSYEQYFGPGTRLTVT.

This clone was counted at least ten times. This chain links TRBV24-1 with TRBJ2-7; D is possibly TRBD1 (5 bases). The CDR3 length is 12 residues. Germline CDR1 and CDR2: KGHDR and SFDVKD. Trimming stripped 5 bases from V and 8 bases from J, with 12 bases between. CDR3 sequence reads: CATSVQSGQQYF. The CDR3 DNA reads TGTGCCACCAGTGTCCAATCAGGGCAGCAGTACTTC.

Many counts were recorded for this clone. CDR3 nucleotides: TGTGCCAGCAGTGAACGGGGGGCTCTTTCGGGCACAGATACGCAGTATTTT. Protein: CASSERGALSGTDTQYF. The chain recombines TRBV25-1 with TRBJ2-3; tentative D call: TRBD2 (7 bases). V dropped 2 bases and J dropped 1 base, with 16 bases sitting between them. This CDR3 region has 17 residues. CDR1 and CDR2 (germline): MGHDK, SYGVNS.

This clone has at least ten counts. V and J are TRBV14 and TRBJ1-1; tentative D call: TRBD1 (5 bases). The germline V gene has CDR1 SGHDN and CDR2 FVKESK. Trimming stripped 4 bases from V and 3 bases from J, with 12 bases between. The CDR3 sequence is 14 residues long. The CDR3 nucleotides are TGTGCCAGCAGCCCCTACGACAGAGACACTGAAGCTTTCTTT. This codes for CASSPYDRDTEAFF.

This clone was seen only a few times. DNA of the CDR3: TGTGCCAGCAGTTTAGCGGTGAGCTCCTATAATTCACCCCTCCACTTT. This sequence encodes CASSLAVSSYNSPLHF. This rearrangement joins TRBV12-3 or TRBV12-4 to TRBJ1-6; D is unclear. Trimming stripped 0 bases from V and 0 bases from J, with 6 bases between. This CDR3 has 16 amino acids.

By share, this clone counts as medium-sized. This CDR3 is CASSEPSYEQYF. The CDR3 DNA follows: TGTGCCAGCAGTGAACCCTCTTACGAGCAGTACTTC. J is TRBJ2-7 and V is TRBV6-1; D not certain. The CDR3 is made up of 12 amino acids. Germline-derived CDR1 and CDR2 are MNHNS and SASEGT. V lost 2 bases and J 4 bases, leaving 6 bases between the germline ends.

This clone was recorded many times. This rearrangement joins TRBV20-1 to TRBJ1-1, with a tentative D call TRBD1 (6 bases). V was pared by 6 bases and J by 5 bases, with 22 bases between. The CDR3 is 15 amino acids. The germline V gene encodes CDR1 DFQATT and CDR2 SNEGSKA (reference sequence). Here the CDR3 reads CSAPTLVWGLTEAFF. Written as DNA, the CDR3 is TGCAGTGCACCCACTCTGGTCTGGGGGCTTACTGAAGCTTTCTTT.

The chain joins TRBV20-1 to TRBJ2-1, with D unclear. Trimming stripped 6 bases from V and 13 bases from J, with 16 bases between. CDR1 is DFQATT, CDR2 SNEGSKA, per germline (reference sequence). The CDR3 is made up of 11 amino acids. CDR3 protein: CSAECTLDQFF. The CDR3 region has the DNA TGCAGTGCAGAGTGTACCCTTGATCAGTTCTTC.

This clone was detected many times. J is TRBJ2-2 and V is TRBV6-1; D may be TRBD2 (5 bases). The V gene's germline CDR1 is MNHNS and CDR2 SASEGT. Deletions cut 4 bases from V and 1 base from J, with 7 bases between. CDR3 length equals 14 residues. The CDR3 coding sequence is TGTGCCAGCAGTGCGGACTGGAACACCGGGGAGCTGTTTTTT. Protein sequence: CASSADWNTGELFF.